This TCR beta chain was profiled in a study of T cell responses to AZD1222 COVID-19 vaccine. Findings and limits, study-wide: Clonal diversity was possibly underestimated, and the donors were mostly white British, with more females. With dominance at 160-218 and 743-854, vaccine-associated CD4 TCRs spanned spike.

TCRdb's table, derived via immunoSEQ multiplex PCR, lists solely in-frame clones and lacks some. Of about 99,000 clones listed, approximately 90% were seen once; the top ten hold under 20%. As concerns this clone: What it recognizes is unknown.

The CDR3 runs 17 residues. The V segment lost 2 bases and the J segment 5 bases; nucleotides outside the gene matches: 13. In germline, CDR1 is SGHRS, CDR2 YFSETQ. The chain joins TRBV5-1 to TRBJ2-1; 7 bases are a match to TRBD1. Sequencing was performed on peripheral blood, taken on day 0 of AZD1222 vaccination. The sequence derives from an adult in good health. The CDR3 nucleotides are TGCGCCAGCAGCTTTGTACCGGACAGGCCCCAGGACAATGAGCAGTTCTTC. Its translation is CASSFVPDRPQDNEQFF.